The 14 T cell receptor beta chains given below trace back to one sample, sequenced in a study of shared clonotypes between healthy human individuals. Sequenced by immunoSEQ multiplex PCR; TCRdb stores in-frame clones only, minus some. This sample yields about 680,000 clones, of which around 73% are seen a single time; around 2% belongs to the top ten. Sequencing input: memory CD4+ T cells sorted from blood. Subset denoted: CD45RA-negative fraction. The source is a woman aged 25 to 39 in good health.

V and J are TRBV5-1 and TRBJ2-5; D call uncertain. The CDR3 contains 11 residues. Looked up from germline, CDR1 is SGHRS and CDR2 is YFSETQ. Trimming shortened V by 2 bases and J by 10 bases, and 9 bases separated the two germline ends. DNA of the CDR3: TGCGCCAGCAGCTTACGAACCGACCAGTACTTC. This encodes CASSLRTDQYF.

CDR3 sequence (DNA): TGTGCCAGCAGGGGCGCAGGGAACTATGGCTACACCTTC. Translation: CASRGAGNYGYTF. The genes are TRBV11-2 and TRBJ1-2; perhaps TRBD1 as D (5 bases). The CDR3 has 13 amino acids. The ends were cut back, 6 bases at V and 2 bases at J, with 10 bases in the middle. CDR1 is SGHAT and CDR2 is FQNNGV in the germline V gene.

The chain employs TRBV6-4 and TRBJ2-1; D ambiguous. In germline, CDR1 is MRHNA, CDR2 SNTAGT. The V and J ends lost 8 bases and 7 bases respectively, with 15 bases between them. The CDR3 contains 13 residues. The DNA of the CDR3 is TGTGCCAGCGCCACAGCAACCGGGAATGAGCAGTTCTTC. Amino acid sequence: CASATATGNEQFF.

The chain has TRBV28 and TRBJ1-1; 9 bases agree with TRBD1. CDR3 length equals 14 residues. Germline CDR1 reads MDHEN; CDR2 reads SYDVKM. V lost 6 bases to trimming and J lost 6 bases; unmatched junction nucleotides: 8. In DNA form, the CDR3 reads TGTGCCAGCAGAAGACCGGGACAGGGTTCTGAAGCTTTCTTT. It codes for CASRRPGQGSEAFF.

This clone has ten or more counts. The V call is TRBV28, the J call TRBJ2-7; D perhaps matches TRBD1 (6 bases). Germline V gene sequence: CDR1 MDHEN, CDR2 SYDVKM. This CDR3 comprises 14 residues. V lost 8 bases and J lost 5, with 19 bases in between. The CDR3 loop reads CASLKGERTNEQYF. The CDR3 coding sequence is TGTGCCAGCCTCAAGGGGGAGAGGACCAACGAGCAGTACTTC.

V and J are TRBV28 and TRBJ2-1; D assignment may be TRBD1 or TRBD2 (5 bases each). From germline, CDR1 is MDHEN and CDR2 SYDVKM. The CDR3 has 12 amino acids. Trimming shortened V by 7 bases and J by 7 bases, and 11 bases separated the two germline ends. The CDR3 sequence is CASTGPGNEQFF. DNA for the CDR3: TGTGCCAGCACGGGACCAGGGAATGAGCAGTTCTTC.

The chain uses TRBV11-2 and TRBJ2-7; D is unresolved. Germline V lookup: CDR1 SGHAT, CDR2 FQNNGV. Trimming took off 3 bases at V and 6 bases at J, with 6 bases between the two ends. This CDR3 is 11 amino acids long. CDR3 in amino acids: CASSLGSEQYF. Written as DNA, the CDR3 is TGTGCCAGCAGCTTGGGGTCCGAGCAGTACTTC.

The chain combines TRBV5-8 with TRBJ2-2, with D tentatively TRBD1 or TRBD2 (5 bases each). Trimming removed 1 base from V and 3 bases from J, with 16 bases in between. The length of the CDR3 is 17 residues. Germline assignment: CDR1 SGHTS and CDR2 YDEGEE. CDR3 sequence: CASSLLSGRSYTGELFF. In DNA form, the CDR3 reads TGTGCCAGCAGCTTGCTCTCGGGGCGTTCATACACCGGGGAGCTGTTTTTT.

CDR3 loop: CASSLQTTSLPGELFF. The CDR3 nucleotides are TGTGCCAGCAGTTTACAAACTACTAGTCTTCCCGGGGAGCTGTTTTTT. The rearrangement joins TRBV28 to TRBJ2-2; a weak D match, TRBD2 (5 bases). CDR1 is MDHEN and CDR2 is SYDVKM in the germline V gene. Trimming took off 2 bases at V and 6 bases at J, with 16 bases between the two ends. The CDR3 is 16 amino acids.

This chain connects TRBV30 to TRBJ1-5; D may be TRBD1 (5 bases). Looked up from germline, CDR1 is GTSNPN and CDR2 is SVGIG (reference sequence). V shed 5 bases and J shed 11 bases, with 22 bases lying between them. The CDR3 extends over 14 amino acids. CDR3 protein: CAWGRQTWNGAQHF. The CDR3 DNA sequence: TGTGCCTGGGGAAGACAGACCTGGAATGGCGCCCAGCATTTT.

This chain links TRBV7-6 with TRBJ2-7, with 12 bases aligning to TRBD2. With 1 base clipped from V and 2 bases from J, the junction kept 3 bases outside the gene matches. Per the germline V gene, CDR1 is SGHVS and CDR2 is FNYEAQ. The CDR3 contains 16 residues. In nucleotides, the CDR3 is TGTGCCAGCAGCTTAGTTCTAGCGGGAGGGACCTACGAGCAGTACTTC. Its translation is CASSLVLAGGTYEQYF.

The chain uses TRBV29-1 and TRBJ1-2; 8 bases map to TRBD1. This CDR3 is built from 12 residues. V shed 5 bases, J shed 8 bases, and the junction held 7 bases outside the gene matches. CDR1 SQVTM and CDR2 ANQGSEA come from the germline V gene. DNA for the CDR3: TGCAGCGTTCCCCAGGGGGCCAGAGGCTACACCTTC. Protein product: CSVPQGARGYTF.

About this clone: The sample carries other DNA sequences with the same CDR3. The rearrangement joins TRBV5-1 to TRBJ1-1, with D unresolved. Germline V gene lookup returns CDR1 SGHRS and CDR2 YFSETQ. This CDR3 comprises 13 residues. Trimming left V 0 bases short and J 3 bases short, with 6 bases between. In nucleotides, the CDR3 is TGCGCCAGCAGCTTGGGTGAAGACACTGAAGCTTTCTTT. It yields the protein CASSLGEDTEAFF.

The rearrangement links TRBV30 to TRBJ2-1, with 10 nucleotides matching TRBD2. Losses at the gene ends were 2 bases for V and 0 bases for J; bases not matched to a gene: 4. CDR1 is GTSNPN and CDR2 is SVGIG in the germline V gene (reference sequence). The CDR3 length is 16 residues. The CDR3 nucleotides are TGTGCCTGGAGTAAGGTAGCGGGAGGCTCCTACAATGAGCAGTTCTTC. Protein sequence: CAWSKVAGGSYNEQFF.